Listed here are 32 T cell receptor beta chains from one sample, sequenced in a study of cytomegalovirus exposure and HLA in healthy donors. This PCR relied on a set of 60 Vbeta primers and 13 Jbeta primers. Sequenced by immunoSEQ multiplex PCR; TCRdb stores in-frame clones only, minus some. The repertoire holds some 180,000 clones, with around 80% as singletons. The sample comprised PBMCs. All receptors come from a man between 35 and 55 years old in good health and CMV-seronegative.

This clone showed up just once. In DNA form, the CDR3 reads TGTGCCAGCAGTTCTTGGACTAGAGGGACAGAGACCCAGTACTTC. Translated, it gives CASSSWTRGTETQYF. This chain uses TRBV27 with TRBJ2-5; TRBD2 agrees at 7 bases. Per germline, CDR1 MNHEY and CDR2 SMNVEV (reference sequence). J was trimmed by 4 bases and V by 4 bases; bases with no gene match: 9. CDR3 length: 15 residues.

The chain uses TRBV7-6 and TRBJ2-5; 9 nucleotides match TRBD2. CDR1 is SGHVS and CDR2 is FNYEAQ in the germline V gene. The CDR3 is made up of 15 amino acids. With V trimmed by 2 bases and J by 4 bases, 5 bases remained unmatched. DNA of the CDR3: TGTGCCAGCAGCTTAAGTGCGGGAGGGGGAGAGACCCAGTACTTC. Amino acid sequence: CASSLSAGGGETQYF.

This chain joins TRBV7-2 and TRBJ2-5, with 9 bases aligning to TRBD2. The CDR3 has 14 residues. The germline V gene encodes CDR1 SGHTA and CDR2 FQGNSA. The V gene end was trimmed by 3 bases and the J gene end by 5 bases; junction bases not matched to a gene: 4. CDR3 amino acids: CASSFRSGGETQYF. In DNA, the CDR3 is TGTGCCAGCAGCTTCAGAAGCGGGGGGGAGACCCAGTACTTC.

This chain links TRBV7-9 with TRBJ1-1; D is perhaps TRBD1 (6 bases). Trimming cost V 5 bases and J 7 bases, with 17 bases left between them. In germline, CDR1 is SEHNR, CDR2 FQNEAQ (reference sequence). The CDR3 length is 14 residues. The CDR3 loop is CASSPRLQTGEAFF. The CDR3 nucleotides read TGTGCCAGCAGCCCGCGACTACAGACAGGTGAAGCTTTCTTT.

V gene TRBV29-1 combines with J gene TRBJ2-5, with 11 bases lining up with TRBD1. Germline assignment: CDR1 SQVTM and CDR2 ANQGSEA. The CDR3 loop spans 18 amino acids. The V segment lost 1 base and the J segment 3 bases; nucleotides outside the gene matches: 13. The CDR3: CSVEVGGGTGGWEETQYF. CDR3 nucleotides: TGCAGCGTTGAAGTGGGGGGCGGGACAGGGGGATGGGAAGAGACCCAGTACTTC.

This clone has just a few counts. This chain joins TRBV30 and TRBJ2-5; weak D call: TRBD1 (5 bases). CDR3 length equals 14 residues. Trimming removed 4 bases from V and 1 base from J, with 13 bases in between. CDR1 GTSNPN and CDR2 SVGIG come from the germline V gene (reference sequence). The DNA for the CDR3 is TGTGCCTGGAACGGTGACAGCGTCCAAGAGACCCAGTACTTC. Protein: CAWNGDSVQETQYF.

The CDR3 sequence is CASSGTGTRYGYTF. The CDR3 DNA reads TGTGCCAGCAGTGGGACCGGGACACGCTATGGCTACACCTTC. The rearrangement joins TRBV2 to TRBJ1-2, with a possible D match to TRBD1 (6 bases). The germline V and J ends were trimmed by 4 bases and 4 bases, with 13 bases remaining between them. Germline-derived CDR1 and CDR2 are SNHLY and FYNNEI. This CDR3 spans 14 amino acids.

This clone has more than one count but fewer than ten. The rearrangement uses TRBV2 and TRBJ2-1, with D possibly TRBD1 on 6 matching bases. CDR1 is SNHLY, CDR2 FYNNEI, per germline. Trimming shortened V by 6 bases and J by 2 bases, and 14 bases separated the two germline ends. CDR3 length: 15 amino acids. CDR3 DNA sequence: TGTGCCAGCAGGATGGGTCAGGGGCCCTACAATGAGCAGTTCTTC. It codes for CASRMGQGPYNEQFF.

The chain joins TRBV5-4 to TRBJ2-1; 7 positions match TRBD2. This CDR3 comprises 15 residues. Germline CDR1 reads SGHNT; CDR2 reads YYREEE (reference sequence). The junction had 4 bases not matched to a gene; V was cut back by 2 bases and J by 2 bases. The CDR3 bases are TGTGCCAGCAGCTTCGGACTAGGAACCTACAATGAGCAGTTCTTC. As protein: CASSFGLGTYNEQFF.

This clone was found once. The chain couples TRBV11-3 to TRBJ2-1, with a possible D match to TRBD1 (6 bases). V was cut by 11 bases and J by 10 bases, with 21 bases left in between. The CDR3 covers 13 residues. The germline gives CDR1 SGHNT, CDR2 YENEEA. CDR3 region: CASLGGPSGEQFF. DNA for the CDR3: TGTGCCTCCCTTGGGGGCCCTTCGGGAGAGCAGTTCTTC.

The chain couples TRBV6-6 to TRBJ2-7, with a possible D match to TRBD2 (6 bases). CDR3 length: 12 residues. Germline V gene sequence: CDR1 MNHNY, CDR2 SVGAGI (reference sequence). V lost 6 bases and J lost 7, with 13 bases in between. The CDR3 nucleotides read TGTGCCAGCAGAGGGACTCTCTGGGAGCAGTACTTC. Amino acids: CASRGTLWEQYF.

The CDR3 region has the DNA TGCAGCGTTGAAAAGGGCGGAGGTCACACTGAAGCTTTCTTT. Its translation is CSVEKGGGHTEAFF. The chain combines TRBV29-1 with TRBJ1-1; no firm D call. CDR3 size: 14 residues. Trimming shortened V by 2 bases and J by 3 bases, and 13 bases separated the two germline ends. CDR1 and CDR2 (germline): SQVTM, ANQGSEA.

The genes are TRBV14 and TRBJ2-7; 9 bases are a match to TRBD1. Trimming took 1 base from V and 4 from J; bases not matched to a gene: 5. Per germline, CDR1 SGHDN and CDR2 FVKESK. This CDR3 has 15 residues. In DNA form, the CDR3 reads TGTGCCAGCAGCCAAGTACAGGGGGCAGGGTACGAGCAGTACTTC. Translation gives CASSQVQGAGYEQYF.

The genes are TRBV13 and TRBJ2-1; 8 bases agree with TRBD2. J lost 0 bases, V lost 1 base, and 8 bases had no gene match. Looked up from germline, CDR1 is PRHDT and CDR2 is FYEKMQ (reference sequence). The CDR3 has 18 amino acids. In nucleotides, the CDR3 is TGTGCCAGCAGCTTAGACCGGGAGGGTTACAGCTCCTACAATGAGCAGTTCTTC. Translation: CASSLDREGYSSYNEQFF. Variable domain in full (rest from reference TRBV13 and TRBJ2-1): AAGVIQSPRHLIKEKRETATLKCYPIPRHDTVYWYQQGPGQDPQFLISFYEKMQSDKGSIPDRFSAQQFSDYHSELNMSSLELGDSALYFCASSLDREGYSSYNEQFFGPGTRLTVL.

CDR3 sequence (DNA): TGTGCCTGGATAGAGGCACCTAATGAAAAACTGTTTTTT. Translated: CAWIEAPNEKLFF. This sequence joins TRBV30 and TRBJ1-4; D gene ambiguous. CDR3 length equals 13 residues. Germline-derived CDR1 and CDR2 are GTSNPN and SVGIG (reference sequence). V was clipped by 4 bases and J by 3 bases, with 9 bases between them.

The chain recombines TRBV18 with TRBJ1-1; possibly TRBD1 for D (6 bases). Germline lookup yields CDR1 KGHSH and CDR2 LQKENI. The CDR3 runs 15 residues. V was trimmed by 3 bases and J by 0 bases, leaving 11 bases between them. The CDR3 spells CASSPDRSMNTEAFF. The CDR3 DNA reads TGTGCCAGCTCACCGGACAGAAGTATGAACACTGAAGCTTTCTTT.

This chain connects TRBV5-6 to TRBJ2-1; maybe TRBD2 (5 bases). The germline V gene has CDR1 SGHDT and CDR2 YYEEEE. This CDR3 has 13 amino acids. V gave up 2 bases and J gave up 8 bases, with 11 bases separating them. In nucleotides, the CDR3 is TGTGCCAGCAGCTTAGAGCTAGCCGATGAGCAGTTCTTC. Translating it yields CASSLELADEQFF.

Remarks on this clone: Other DNA sequences in the same sample also yield this CDR3. The rearrangement joins TRBV28 to TRBJ2-5; 10 bases match TRBD1. CDR1 is MDHEN, CDR2 SYDVKM, per germline. V lost 4 bases, J lost 5 bases, and 4 bases stayed unmatched. The CDR3 length is 14 residues. In DNA form, the CDR3 reads TGTGCCAGCAGTTCAGACAGGGGGCGGGAGACCCAGTACTTC. Its protein product is CASSSDRGRETQYF.

The chain recombines TRBV20-1 with TRBJ1-2; D remains unclear. This CDR3 region has 11 residues. Trimming pared 1 base from V and 4 bases from J, leaving 4 bases between. Per the germline V gene, CDR1 is DFQATT and CDR2 is SNEGSKA (reference sequence). CDR3 loop: CSARASYGYTF. The CDR3 coding sequence is TGCAGTGCTAGAGCGTCCTATGGCTACACCTTC.

The chain has TRBV5-6 and TRBJ2-7, with 12 bases matching TRBD2. Trimming removed 7 bases from V and 7 bases from J; junction bases left unmatched: 3. There are 12 residues in the CDR3. CDR1 and CDR2 (germline): SGHDT, YYEEEE. The CDR3 protein is CASGGLAGEQYF. The DNA of the CDR3 is TGTGCCAGCGGCGGACTAGCGGGAGAGCAGTACTTC.

A remark on this clone: The identical CDR3 is also encoded by other nucleotide sequences in the sample. This chain uses TRBV5-1 with TRBJ1-4, with 8 bases matching TRBD1. The CDR3 has 13 amino acids. Trimming removed 4 bases from V and 6 bases from J; junction bases left unmatched: 2. Looked up from germline, CDR1 is SGHRS and CDR2 is YFSETQ. Here the CDR3 reads CASSLQGDEKLFF. Written as DNA, the CDR3 is TGCGCCAGCAGCCTACAGGGGGATGAAAAACTGTTTTTT.

The CDR3 sequence is CAIQRGQRETQYF. The CDR3 coding sequence is TGTGCCATCCAGCGGGGGCAAAGGGAGACCCAGTACTTC. This chain connects TRBV28 to TRBJ2-5; 8 bases line up with TRBD2. The CDR3 has 13 amino acids. Germline-derived CDR1 and CDR2 are MDHEN and SYDVKM. Unmatched junction bases numbered 9, after V lost 10 bases and J lost 5 bases.

The rearrangement uses TRBV14 and TRBJ2-5; a possible D gene is TRBD2 (6 bases). The CDR3 length is 16 residues. Looked up from germline, CDR1 is SGHDN and CDR2 is FVKESK. The V gene lost 6 bases and the J gene lost 0 bases, with 17 bases spanning the gap. The CDR3 loop is CASSPRGAGHQETQYF. The CDR3, as DNA: TGTGCCAGCAGTCCCCGGGGTGCGGGACACCAAGAGACCCAGTACTTC.

This sequence joins TRBV7-9 and TRBJ2-6, with D possibly matching TRBD2 (6 bases). This CDR3 comprises 15 residues. The germline V and J ends were trimmed by 5 bases and 2 bases, with 10 bases remaining between them. Germline values: CDR1 SEHNR, CDR2 FQNEAQ (reference sequence). The CDR3 DNA is TGTGCCAGCAGCCCCTCGGGGGCTGGGGCCAACGTCCTGACTTTC. The encoded protein is CASSPSGAGANVLTF.

This chain uses TRBV28 with TRBJ1-1; perhaps TRBD1 as D (5 bases). CDR3 size: 15 residues. Per germline, CDR1 MDHEN and CDR2 SYDVKM. The germline V and J ends were trimmed by 7 bases and 1 base, with 16 bases remaining between them. Written as DNA, the CDR3 is TGTGCCAGCAAACCTCCGGGACTTAAGAACACTGAAGCTTTCTTT. Amino acids: CASKPPGLKNTEAFF.

The genes are TRBV6-1 and TRBJ2-7, with TRBD1 matching 12 bases. The CDR3 spans 14 residues. The V segment lost 3 bases and the J segment 5 bases; nucleotides outside the gene matches: 2. Germline V gene lookup returns CDR1 MNHNS and CDR2 SASEGT. In DNA, the CDR3 is TGTGCCAGCAGTGAGGGACAGGGGGCTGACGAGCAGTACTTC. This codes for CASSEGQGADEQYF.

The chain combines TRBV5-5 with TRBJ1-2; TRBD1 matches at 8 bases. This CDR3 comprises 16 residues. Germline V gene lookup returns CDR1 SGHKS and CDR2 YYEKEE (reference sequence). V trimming: 0 bases; J trimming: 3 bases; junction bases outside the gene matches: 7. The CDR3 loop reads CASSLGTGRVDYGYTF. The DNA of the CDR3 is TGTGCCAGCAGCTTGGGGACAGGGCGCGTTGACTATGGCTACACCTTC.

V and J are TRBV27 and TRBJ2-2; D uncertain. Germline V gene data show CDR1 as MNHEY and CDR2 as SMNVEV (reference sequence). The V gene lost 5 bases and the J gene lost 2 bases, with 3 bases spanning the gap. This CDR3 region has 12 residues. Written as DNA, the CDR3 is TGTGCCAGCAGTCATAACACCGGGGAGCTGTTTTTT. This gives the protein CASSHNTGELFF.

CDR3 bases: TGTGCCAGCAGCGTAGGCCTAGGGGAAGAGACCCAGTACTTC. Translation: CASSVGLGEETQYF. The chain links TRBV9 to TRBJ2-5; tentative D call: TRBD1 (5 bases). The germline gives CDR1 SGDLS, CDR2 YYNGEE. The CDR3 spans 14 residues. V was pared by 0 bases and J by 3 bases, with 9 bases between.

CDR3 nucleotide sequence: TGCGCCAGCTCCCGGACTAGCGGGAGTTTAGGTTCCTACAATGAGCAGTTCTTC. Protein product: CASSRTSGSLGSYNEQFF. The chain is built from TRBV5-1 and TRBJ2-1, with 13 nucleotides matching TRBD2. V lost 7 bases and J lost 1; bases outside the gene matches: 11. Germline V gene lookup returns CDR1 SGHRS and CDR2 YFSETQ. The CDR3 runs 18 residues.

The sample holds one count of this clone. The DNA of the CDR3 is TGTGCCAGCAGCGCAGGGGACAGGGGGTGGGTACATACGCAGTATTTT. As protein: CASSAGDRGWVHTQYF. This chain uses TRBV11-2 with TRBJ2-3; 11 bases are shared with TRBD1. This CDR3 region has 16 residues. CDR1 is SGHAT and CDR2 is FQNNGV in the germline V gene. J lost 7 bases, V lost 5 bases, and 11 bases had no gene match.

This rearrangement joins TRBV7-3 to TRBJ2-7; 9 bases align to TRBD1. The CDR3 sequence is 15 residues long. The V segment lost 2 bases and the J segment 2 bases; nucleotides outside the gene matches: 4. Germline-derived CDR1 and CDR2 are SGHTA and FQGTGA. CDR3 sequence reads: CASSLDRGATYEQYF. The CDR3 DNA reads as TGTGCCAGCAGCTTAGACAGGGGGGCAACCTACGAGCAGTACTTC.